The 12 T cell receptor beta chains in this list originate from one sample, sequenced in a study of blood T cell repertoires in COVID-19. TCRdb's table, derived via immunoSEQ multiplex PCR, lists solely in-frame clones and lacks some. The top ten clones hold about 0.26% of a sample with around 700,000 clones, around 89% of them seen once. What was sequenced was peripheral blood. Receptor source: a woman younger than 30 with acute or convalescent COVID-19.

V and J are TRBV13 and TRBJ2-1; D possibly corresponds to TRBD1 (7 bases). Trimming took 0 bases from V and 12 from J, leaving 12 bases between them. The CDR3 length is 13 residues. Germline assignment: CDR1 PRHDT and CDR2 FYEKMQ (reference sequence). The CDR3 sequence: CASSLGRQGGQFF. The CDR3 nucleotides read TGTGCCAGCAGCTTAGGTCGACAGGGAGGGCAGTTCTTC.

In this sample, this clone turned up once. The chain employs TRBV13 and TRBJ2-3, with a tentative D call TRBD1 (5 bases). The CDR3 loop spans 15 amino acids. CDR1 and CDR2 from the germline V gene are PRHDT and FYEKMQ (reference sequence). V was trimmed by 5 bases and J by 5 bases, leaving 17 bases between them. CDR3: CASSPGSTSGDTQYF. DNA of the CDR3: TGTGCCAGCAGCCCAGGGTCCACGTCGGGAGATACGCAGTATTTT.

The rearrangement joins TRBV5-1 to TRBJ1-2; no definite D call. Germline V gene sequence: CDR1 SGHRS, CDR2 YFSETQ. Trimming took off 4 bases at V and 4 bases at J, with 14 bases between the two ends. This CDR3 comprises 14 residues. The CDR3 bases are TGCGCCAGCAGCCCTATAACGTTTTTCTATGGCTACACCTTC. Protein: CASSPITFFYGYTF.

This chain connects TRBV3-1 (or the pseudogene TRBV3-2) to TRBJ1-2, with a possible D match to TRBD1 (5 bases). CDR1 LGHDT and CDR2 YNNKEL come from the germline V gene (reference sequence). The V gene lost 1 base and the J gene lost 6 bases, with 12 bases spanning the gap. The CDR3 runs to 14 residues. The CDR3 region is CASSQGGDSDGYTF. The CDR3 coding sequence is TGTGCCAGCAGCCAAGGGGGCGACTCAGATGGCTACACCTTC.

This clone was seen only once. The chain has TRBV7-2 and TRBJ1-3, with a weak D call TRBD1 (6 bases). The CDR3 runs to 15 residues. V lost 2 bases and J lost 2, with 10 bases in between. Germline CDR1 and CDR2: SGHTA and FQGNSA. CDR3 region: CASSLPGDPGNTIYF. For the CDR3, the DNA is TGTGCCAGCAGCTTACCAGGGGACCCTGGAAACACCATATATTTT. Complete variable domain (other parts from reference TRBV7-2 and TRBJ1-3): GAGVSQSPSNKVTEKGKDVELRCDPISGHTALYWYRQSLGQGLEFLIYFQGNSAPDKSGLPSDRFSAERTGGSVSTLTIQRTQQEDSAVYLCASSLPGDPGNTIYFGEGSWLTVV.

This clone showed up just a few times. The J gene is TRBJ2-3, the V gene TRBV1; whether TRBD2, the table's D call, matches the DNA was not checked. TRBV1 is a pseudogene locus. This CDR3 comprises 15 residues. CDR3 DNA sequence: TGCACCAGCAGCCAAAAGCGGGGGTGCACAGATACGCAGTATTTT. Translating gives CTSSQKRGCTDTQYF.

The chain links TRBV7-2 to TRBJ1-3; 8 bases are shared with TRBD1. The CDR3 covers 17 residues. Germline V gives CDR1 SGHTA, CDR2 FQGNSA. The V gene end was trimmed by 3 bases and the J gene end by 1 base; junction bases not matched to a gene: 8. The CDR3 bases are TGTGCCAGCAGCTTCTCCGGGACAGGAGGTTCTGGAAACACCATATATTTT. Its translation: CASSFSGTGGSGNTIYF.

The J gene is TRBJ2-7, the V gene TRBV6-1, with 7 bases matching TRBD1. The CDR3 is made up of 16 amino acids. The germline V gene encodes CDR1 MNHNS and CDR2 SASEGT. Losses at the gene ends were 4 bases for V and 3 bases for J; bases not matched to a gene: 12. As DNA, the CDR3 is TGTGCCAGCAGTGCTCCTTTAGGACAGGTTTTCTACGAGCAGTACTTC. Translating it yields CASSAPLGQVFYEQYF.

V is TRBV27 and J is TRBJ2-7; 10 bases line up with TRBD2. The CDR3 runs to 18 residues. Germline V CDR1 and CDR2: MNHEY, SMNVEV (reference sequence). With V trimmed by 2 bases and J by 0 bases, 10 bases remained unmatched. In DNA form, the CDR3 reads TGTGCCAGCAGTTTAAGTCTAGCGGGGGTTCCGAGCTCCTACGAGCAGTACTTC. Translated, it gives CASSLSLAGVPSSYEQYF.

V usage is TRBV18 and J usage is TRBJ1-3; D is unresolved. Trimming stripped 6 bases from V and 0 bases from J, with 15 bases between. The CDR3 runs to 16 residues. The germline V gene has CDR1 KGHSH and CDR2 LQKENI. CDR3 sequence reads: CASSSHIGGSGNTIYF. The CDR3 nucleotides are TGTGCCAGCTCCTCTCACATCGGAGGCTCTGGAAACACCATATATTTT.

This clone was counted once. The gene calls are TRBV5-4 and TRBJ2-1; D is possibly TRBD2 (7 bases). The CDR3 runs to 14 residues. Trimming shortened V by 1 base and J by 8 bases, and 13 bases separated the two germline ends. Germline CDR1 is SGHNT and CDR2 is YYREEE (reference sequence). CDR3 bases: TGTGCCAGCAGCTTGAGGCGGGGGCGCGATGAGCAGTTCTTC. Protein: CASSLRRGRDEQFF.

This clone was picked up one time. J is TRBJ2-7 and V is TRBV5-1; D call uncertain. This CDR3 is 14 amino acids long. The germline V gene encodes CDR1 SGHRS and CDR2 YFSETQ. Trimming cost V 0 bases and J 2 bases, with 9 bases left between them. The CDR3 DNA reads as TGCGCCAGCAGCTTGGGACAAAACGCCTACGAGCAGTACTTC. Translating it yields CASSLGQNAYEQYF. The full variable domain, with the rest looked up from reference TRBV5-1 and TRBJ2-7, is KAGVTQTPRYLIKTRGQQVTLSCSPISGHRSVSWYQQTPGQGLQFLFEYFSETQRNKGNFPGRFSGRQFSNSRSEMNVSTLELGDSALYLCASSLGQNAYEQYFGPGTRLTVT.